A selection of T cell receptor beta chains follows, all from one sample in a study of blood T cell repertoires in COVID-19. Method: immunoSEQ multiplex PCR; TCRdb's copy keeps in-frame clones and lacks some. The repertoire holds tens of thousands of clones, with over 75% as singletons. What was sequenced was peripheral blood. These receptors all stem from a human donor in a cohort sampled during active COVID-19. Each CDR3 is given with its conserved first and last residue. Fields, in order: clone size, D gene, V gene, J gene, CDR3 protein, CDR3 DNA. The D gene is left open where the match is weak. Rows give clone size only sometimes, using once, few, many, or a class for an expanded clone.

clone_size: few; d_call: NA; v_call: TRBV9; j_call: TRBJ1-2; cdr3_aa: CASSVGSVRTGRNYGYTF; cdr3_nt: TGTGCCAGCAGCGTAGGTTCGGTTCGTACAGGGCGGAACTATGGCTACACCTTC
clone_size: NA; d_call: NA; v_call: TRBV20-1; j_call: TRBJ1-1; cdr3_aa: CSASLGSLEAFF; cdr3_nt: TGCAGTGCTAGTTTGGGCAGTCTTGAAGCTTTCTTT
clone_size: NA; d_call: TRBD2; v_call: TRBV27; j_call: TRBJ2-3; cdr3_aa: CASRLERDGTDTQYF; cdr3_nt: TGTGCCAGCAGGCTGGAGCGGGACGGCACAGATACGCAGTATTTT
clone_size: NA; d_call: TRBD1; v_call: TRBV7-8; j_call: TRBJ2-5; cdr3_aa: CASSLGTGIRVETQYF; cdr3_nt: TGTGCCAGCAGCTTAGGGACAGGGATCCGCGTTGAGACCCAGTACTTC
clone_size: NA; d_call: TRBD2; v_call: TRBV5-1; j_call: TRBJ2-5; cdr3_aa: CASSLGLAGGKETQYF; cdr3_nt: TGCGCCAGCAGCTTGGGGCTAGCGGGAGGAAAAGAGACCCAGTACTTC
clone_size: NA; d_call: TRBD2; v_call: TRBV20-1; j_call: TRBJ2-7; cdr3_aa: CSASLTSGTYEQYF; cdr3_nt: TGCAGTGCTAGTTTGACTAGCGGGACCTACGAGCAGTACTTC
clone_size: NA; d_call: NA; v_call: TRBV5-5; j_call: TRBJ1-1; cdr3_aa: CASSPQGNTEAFF; cdr3_nt: TGTGCCAGCAGCCCACAGGGAAACACTGAAGCTTTCTTT
clone_size: NA; d_call: TRBD2; v_call: TRBV30; j_call: TRBJ2-3; cdr3_aa: CAWRRGRWGDTQYF; cdr3_nt: TGTGCCTGGAGACGCGGGAGGTGGGGGGATACGCAGTATTTT
clone_size: NA; d_call: NA; v_call: TRBV3-1/TRBV3-2; j_call: TRBJ2-5; cdr3_aa: CASSQVEGTQYF; cdr3_nt: TGTGCCAGCAGCCAAGTCGAGGGTACCCAGTACTTC
clone_size: few; d_call: TRBD1; v_call: TRBV12-3/TRBV12-4; j_call: TRBJ1-2; cdr3_aa: CASSPGTGVGYTF; cdr3_nt: TGTGCCAGCAGTCCCGGGACAGGGGTTGGCTACACCTTC
clone_size: NA; d_call: NA; v_call: TRBV24-1; j_call: TRBJ2-1; cdr3_aa: CATNAAQGNEQFF; cdr3_nt: TGTGCCACCAATGCGGCCCAGGGGAATGAGCAGTTCTTC
clone_size: NA; d_call: NA; v_call: TRBV9; j_call: TRBJ1-6; cdr3_aa: CASSSTTGGGFYNSPLHF; cdr3_nt: TGTGCCAGCAGCTCCACTACCGGGGGAGGGTTCTATAATTCACCCCTCCACTTT
clone_size: NA; d_call: TRBD1; v_call: TRBV19; j_call: TRBJ2-1; cdr3_aa: CASSISRGNEQFF; cdr3_nt: TGTGCCAGTAGTATATCCAGGGGGAATGAGCAGTTCTTC
clone_size: NA; d_call: TRBD1; v_call: TRBV19; j_call: TRBJ1-5; cdr3_aa: CASREQGALGRQPQHF; cdr3_nt: TGTGCCAGTAGGGAACAGGGGGCGCTGGGCCGTCAGCCCCAGCATTTT
clone_size: NA; d_call: TRBD2; v_call: TRBV2; j_call: TRBJ2-7; cdr3_aa: CASRELGGREYEQYF; cdr3_nt: TGTGCCAGCAGAGAACTGGGGGGGAGAGAATACGAGCAGTACTTC
clone_size: NA; d_call: TRBD1; v_call: TRBV27; j_call: TRBJ1-5; cdr3_aa: CASSLFTGACQPQHF; cdr3_nt: TGTGCCAGCAGTTTATTTACAGGGGCATGTCAGCCCCAGCATTTT
clone_size: NA; d_call: TRBD1; v_call: TRBV11-3; j_call: TRBJ2-5; cdr3_aa: CASSPRDSRETQYF; cdr3_nt: TGTGCCAGCAGCCCCCGGGACAGCAGAGAGACCCAGTACTTC
clone_size: once; d_call: NA; v_call: TRBV19; j_call: TRBJ2-7; cdr3_aa: CASSITAPRYEQYF; cdr3_nt: TGTGCCAGTAGTATTACAGCTCCTCGGTACGAGCAGTACTTC
clone_size: NA; d_call: NA; v_call: TRBV6-5; j_call: TRBJ1-1; cdr3_aa: CASRGQILNTEAFF; cdr3_nt: TGTGCCAGCAGGGGACAAATATTGAACACTGAAGCTTTCTTT
clone_size: NA; d_call: NA; v_call: TRBV10-3; j_call: TRBJ1-1; cdr3_aa: CAISESQVNTEAFF; cdr3_nt: TGTGCCATCAGTGAGTCCCAGGTGAACACTGAAGCTTTCTTT
clone_size: once; d_call: NA; v_call: TRBV7-9; j_call: TRBJ2-7; cdr3_aa: CASSLAVGARHEQYF; cdr3_nt: TGTGCCAGCAGCTTAGCTGTTGGGGCCAGGCACGAGCAGTACTTC
clone_size: NA; d_call: NA; v_call: TRBV28; j_call: TRBJ1-5; cdr3_aa: CASSLWPLGHRKNSNQPQHF; cdr3_nt: TGTGCCAGCAGTTTATGGCCTCTGGGACATCGTAAGAATAGCAATCAGCCCCAGCATTTT
clone_size: NA; d_call: TRBD2; v_call: TRBV6-4; j_call: TRBJ2-1; cdr3_aa: CASRLNSLAGNNEQFF; cdr3_nt: TGTGCCAGCCGCCTGAATAGCCTAGCGGGAAACAATGAGCAGTTCTTC
clone_size: NA; d_call: NA; v_call: TRBV18; j_call: TRBJ1-2; cdr3_aa: CASLTPDYGYTF; cdr3_nt: TGTGCCAGCTTGACACCCGACTATGGCTACACCTTC
clone_size: NA; d_call: NA; v_call: TRBV2; j_call: TRBJ1-4; cdr3_aa: CASSEWGEEKLFF; cdr3_nt: TGTGCCAGCAGTGAATGGGGAGAGGAAAAACTGTTTTTT
clone_size: NA; d_call: TRBD1; v_call: TRBV6-6; j_call: TRBJ1-2; cdr3_aa: CASSREARTGSDYGYTF; cdr3_nt: TGTGCCAGCAGCCGAGAGGCTAGGACAGGGAGTGACTATGGCTACACCTTC
clone_size: NA; d_call: NA; v_call: TRBV7-3; j_call: TRBJ2-3; cdr3_aa: CASTLGAASTDTQYF; cdr3_nt: TGTGCCAGCACCTTGGGGGCAGCTAGCACAGATACGCAGTATTTT
clone_size: NA; d_call: TRBD2; v_call: TRBV28; j_call: TRBJ2-7; cdr3_aa: CASRLAGGPAGEQYF; cdr3_nt: TGTGCCAGCCGACTAGCGGGAGGGCCCGCGGGAGAGCAGTACTTC
clone_size: NA; d_call: NA; v_call: TRBV28; j_call: TRBJ1-1; cdr3_aa: CASRLYSGTTNTEAFF; cdr3_nt: TGTGCCAGCAGGCTATACTCCGGGACAACGAACACTGAAGCTTTCTTT
clone_size: NA; d_call: TRBD1; v_call: TRBV5-4; j_call: TRBJ2-5; cdr3_aa: CATRPTGGVQETQYF; cdr3_nt: TGTGCCACTCGCCCGACAGGGGGCGTCCAAGAGACCCAGTACTTC
clone_size: NA; d_call: TRBD2; v_call: TRBV19; j_call: TRBJ2-7; cdr3_aa: CASSISGASGIYEQYF; cdr3_nt: TGTGCCAGTAGTATCTCCGGGGCTAGCGGGATTTACGAGCAGTACTTC
clone_size: NA; d_call: NA; v_call: TRBV11-1; j_call: TRBJ2-7; cdr3_aa: CASSPTNWREQYF; cdr3_nt: TGTGCCAGCAGCCCTACGAATTGGAGAGAGCAGTACTTC
clone_size: NA; d_call: NA; v_call: TRBV5-1; j_call: TRBJ2-7; cdr3_aa: CASSLYSSEPYEQYF; cdr3_nt: TGCGCCAGCAGCTTGTATTCTAGCGAGCCTTACGAGCAGTACTTC
clone_size: NA; d_call: TRBD1; v_call: TRBV6-5; j_call: TRBJ1-5; cdr3_aa: CASRDRLGNQPQHF; cdr3_nt: TGTGCCAGCAGGGACAGGTTGGGCAATCAGCCCCAGCATTTT
clone_size: few; d_call: NA; v_call: TRBV27; j_call: TRBJ1-5; cdr3_aa: CASSLYSGGSGNQPQHF; cdr3_nt: TGTGCCAGCAGTTTATATTCGGGGGGCTCGGGCAATCAGCCCCAGCATTTT
clone_size: NA; d_call: NA; v_call: TRBV30; j_call: TRBJ1-5; cdr3_aa: CAWSVRDNQPQHF; cdr3_nt: TGTGCCTGGAGTGTGCGGGACAATCAGCCCCAGCATTTT
clone_size: NA; d_call: NA; v_call: TRBV15; j_call: TRBJ1-5; cdr3_aa: CATSRDRLRIQPQHF; cdr3_nt: TGTGCCACCAGCAGAGATAGGTTGAGGATTCAGCCCCAGCATTTT
clone_size: few; d_call: TRBD1; v_call: TRBV23-1; j_call: TRBJ1-3; cdr3_aa: CASSQWRGRDGNTIYF; cdr3_nt: TGCGCCAGCAGTCAATGGAGGGGGCGCGATGGAAACACCATATATTTT
clone_size: NA; d_call: TRBD1; v_call: TRBV14; j_call: TRBJ1-2; cdr3_aa: CASSQAGGYGYTF; cdr3_nt: TGTGCCAGCAGCCAAGCAGGGGGCTATGGCTACACCTTC
clone_size: few; d_call: NA; v_call: TRBV30; j_call: TRBJ1-4; cdr3_aa: CAWSLGGPNEKLFF; cdr3_nt: TGTGCCTGGAGTCTGGGGGGGCCTAATGAAAAACTGTTTTTT
clone_size: NA; d_call: NA; v_call: TRBV28; j_call: TRBJ2-5; cdr3_aa: CASSWVGRKETQYF; cdr3_nt: TGTGCCAGCAGTTGGGTCGGCAGGAAGGAGACCCAGTACTTC
clone_size: few; d_call: NA; v_call: TRBV30; j_call: TRBJ1-1; cdr3_aa: CAWLVGGRTEAFF; cdr3_nt: TGTGCCTGGTTGGTGGGGGGAAGGACTGAAGCTTTCTTT
clone_size: NA; d_call: TRBD2; v_call: TRBV6-2/TRBV6-3; j_call: TRBJ2-7; cdr3_aa: CASSHLYGSGTIHEQYF; cdr3_nt: TGTGCCAGCAGCCACCTGTACGGTAGCGGGACGATCCACGAGCAGTACTTC
clone_size: NA; d_call: NA; v_call: TRBV9; j_call: TRBJ2-3; cdr3_aa: CASSLQTSTDTQYF; cdr3_nt: TGTGCCAGCAGCCTCCAGACTAGCACAGATACGCAGTATTTT
clone_size: once; d_call: NA; v_call: TRBV9; j_call: TRBJ2-7; cdr3_aa: CASSQNDGGSFSEQYF; cdr3_nt: TGTGCCAGCAGCCAGAATGATGGAGGGAGTTTTTCTGAGCAGTACTTC